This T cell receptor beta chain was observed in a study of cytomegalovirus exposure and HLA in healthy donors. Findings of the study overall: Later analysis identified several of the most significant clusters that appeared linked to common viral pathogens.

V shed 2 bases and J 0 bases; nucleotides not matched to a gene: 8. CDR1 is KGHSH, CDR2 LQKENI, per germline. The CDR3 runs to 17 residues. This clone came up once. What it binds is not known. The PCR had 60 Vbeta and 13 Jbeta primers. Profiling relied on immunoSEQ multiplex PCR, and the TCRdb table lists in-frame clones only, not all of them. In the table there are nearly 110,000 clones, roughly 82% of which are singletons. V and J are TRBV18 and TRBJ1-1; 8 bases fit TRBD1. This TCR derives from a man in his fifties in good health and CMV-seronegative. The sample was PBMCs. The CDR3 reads CASSPRLSGQVNTEAFF. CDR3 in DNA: TGTGCCAGCTCACCAAGGCTCTCGGGACAGGTGAACACTGAAGCTTTCTTT. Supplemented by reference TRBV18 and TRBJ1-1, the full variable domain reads NAGVMQNPRHLVRRRGQEARLRCSPMKGHSHVYWYRQLPEEGLKFMVYLQKENIIDESGMPKERFSAEFPKEGPSILRIQQVVRGDSAAYFCASSPRLSGQVNTEAFFGQGTRLTVV.